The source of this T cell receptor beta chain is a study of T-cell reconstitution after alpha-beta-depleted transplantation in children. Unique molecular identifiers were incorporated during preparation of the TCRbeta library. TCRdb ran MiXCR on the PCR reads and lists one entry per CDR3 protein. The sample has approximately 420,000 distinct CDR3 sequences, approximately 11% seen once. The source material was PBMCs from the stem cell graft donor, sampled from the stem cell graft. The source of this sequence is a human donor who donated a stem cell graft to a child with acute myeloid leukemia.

The DNA of the CDR3 is TGTGCCAGCAGTCCTACGTGGGGTCGCAATGAGCAGTTCTTC. Protein product: CASSPTWGRNEQFF. V and J are TRBV12-3 or TRBV12-4 and TRBJ2-1, with D hard to call. This CDR3 region has 14 residues. Trimming pared 5 bases from V and 6 bases from J, leaving 14 bases between.